A single sample gave rise to the 20 T cell receptor beta chains below, sequenced in a study of PD-1 blockade in classical Hodgkin lymphoma. Specified time point: cycle 4 day 1 (C4D1), after less than 7 weeks of nivolumab. All trial patients relapsed after autologous stem cell transplantation. TCRdb's copy holds only in-frame clones and misses some; the assay was immunoSEQ multiplex PCR. The repertoire consists of roughly 40,000 clones, with just over 65% occurring once and the leading ten covering about 3.1%. The sequencing used peripheral blood mononuclear cells (PBMCs), collected before the fourth cycle of nivolumab. These receptors were taken from a human donor with classical Hodgkin lymphoma.

The rearrangement links TRBV10-3 to TRBJ2-3; 8 nucleotides line up with TRBD2. The CDR3 covers 16 residues. V was pared by 2 bases and J by 4 bases, with 8 bases of the junction left unmatched. Germline V lookup: CDR1 ENHRY, CDR2 SYGVKD. The CDR3 spells CAISEPSGGRSDTQYF. The CDR3 nucleotides read TGTGCCATCAGTGAGCCCAGCGGGGGTAGGTCAGATACGCAGTATTTT.

V gene TRBV28 combines with J gene TRBJ1-5, with TRBD1 as a possible D gene (5 bases). The CDR3 is 15 residues long. Germline V gives CDR1 MDHEN, CDR2 SYDVKM. Trimming cost V 3 bases and J 5 bases, with 14 bases left between them. The CDR3 protein is CASSLETVDYQPQHF. As DNA, the CDR3 is TGTGCCAGCAGTTTGGAGACAGTGGATTATCAGCCCCAGCATTTT.

This clone was recorded at least ten times. The chain uses TRBV7-9 and TRBJ1-5; 9 bases fit TRBD1. V lost 4 bases and J lost 2; bases outside the gene matches: 6. The CDR3 extends over 16 amino acids. Germline lookup yields CDR1 SEHNR and CDR2 FQNEAQ (reference sequence). CDR3 coding DNA: TGTGCCAGCAGCTACGGACAGGGGAGCGGCAATCAGCCCCAGCATTTT. The encoded protein is CASSYGQGSGNQPQHF.

This clone came up a few times. This chain links TRBV10-3 with TRBJ1-6; D may be TRBD1 (5 bases). The length of the CDR3 is 13 residues. Trimming pared 10 bases from V and 7 bases from J, leaving 14 bases between. CDR1 is ENHRY, CDR2 SYGVKD, per germline. CDR3: CATTGTQNSPLHF. CDR3 in DNA: TGTGCCACCACCGGGACGCAGAATTCACCCCTCCACTTT.

The chain carries TRBV5-5 and TRBJ2-7, with TRBD1 matching 11 bases. The CDR3 spans 15 residues. Germline CDR1 and CDR2: SGHKS and YYEKEE (reference sequence). The V and J ends lost 4 bases and 3 bases, in that order; junction bases with no gene match: 6. CDR3 nucleotide sequence: TGTGCCAGCAGCAGAACCGGGACAGGGGGCTACGAGCAGTACTTC. Protein: CASSRTGTGGYEQYF.

The chain couples TRBV18 to TRBJ1-5, with D perhaps TRBD1 (6 bases). Germline assignment: CDR1 KGHSH and CDR2 LQKENI. The CDR3 length is 15 residues. The V end lost 0 bases, the J end lost 6 bases, and 12 bases lay between the germline ends. Here the CDR3 DNA reads TGTGCCAGCTCACCACCGGGGGGCGCGTTTCAGCCCCAGCATTTT. The encoded protein is CASSPPGGAFQPQHF.

This chain uses TRBV7-2 with TRBJ1-2, with TRBD1 matching 9 bases. Germline V lookup: CDR1 SGHTA, CDR2 FQGNSA. The length of the CDR3 is 16 residues. V was pared by 5 bases and J by 4 bases, with 11 bases of the junction left unmatched. CDR3 region: CASSPSRDRVGYGYTF. The CDR3 bases are TGTGCCAGCAGCCCCAGCCGGGACAGGGTTGGCTATGGCTACACCTTC. Together with reference TRBV7-2 and TRBJ1-2, the CDR3 gives the full variable domain: GAGVSQSPSNKVTEKGKDVELRCDPISGHTALYWYRQSLGQGLEFLIYFQGNSAPDKSGLPSDRFSAERTGGSVSTLTIQRTQQEDSAVYLCASSPSRDRVGYGYTFGSGTRLTVV.

The chain uses TRBV5-6 and TRBJ2-1, with a tentative D call TRBD2 (5 bases). V lost 3 bases and J lost 5, with 9 bases in between. The CDR3 covers 13 residues. Germline loops: CDR1 SGHDT, CDR2 YYEEEE. The CDR3 reads CASSSPGNNEQFF. In nucleotides, the CDR3 is TGTGCCAGCAGCTCCCCGGGGAACAATGAGCAGTTCTTC.

The chain uses TRBV9 and TRBJ2-3; 10 bases map to TRBD1. After removal of 0 bases from V and 4 bases from J, the junction contained 11 bases not matched to a gene. The CDR3 contains 18 residues. From germline, CDR1 is SGDLS and CDR2 YYNGEE. This CDR3 reads CASSVAPPGQGGADTQYF. The CDR3, as DNA: TGTGCCAGCAGCGTAGCCCCCCCCGGACAGGGGGGGGCAGATACGCAGTATTTT. Supplemented by reference TRBV9 and TRBJ2-3, the full variable domain reads DSGVTQTPKHLITATGQRVTLRCSPRSGDLSVYWYQQSLDQGLQFLIQYYNGEERAKGNILERFSAQQFPDLHSELNLSSLELGDSALYFCASSVAPPGQGGADTQYFGPGTRLTVL.

The gene calls are TRBV10-3 and TRBJ1-5; D is possibly TRBD1 (6 bases). Germline lookup yields CDR1 ENHRY and CDR2 SYGVKD. The V end lost 6 bases, the J end lost 6 bases, and 12 bases lay between the germline ends. The CDR3 has 13 amino acids. DNA of the CDR3: TGTGCCATCAGGGAGGGGGGAAGTCAGCCCCAGCATTTT. Encoded protein: CAIREGGSQPQHF.

The chain is built from TRBV6-6 and TRBJ2-7; 8 bases line up with TRBD1. CDR1 and CDR2 from the germline V gene are MNHNY and SVGAGI (reference sequence). J was trimmed by 1 base and V by 6 bases; bases with no gene match: 8. The length of the CDR3 is 15 residues. The CDR3 sequence: CASSPGDRLSYEQYF. CDR3 nucleotide sequence: TGTGCCAGCAGCCCGGGGGACAGGTTATCCTACGAGCAGTACTTC.

In this sample, this clone turned up a few times. The chain joins TRBV7-8 to TRBJ1-1; D gene ambiguous. Germline CDR1 SGHVS, CDR2 FQNEAQ. This CDR3 has 15 amino acids. V lost 3 bases, J lost 0 bases, and 11 bases lay in between. DNA for the CDR3: TGTGCCAGCAGCTTCACCGACAACATGAACACTGAAGCTTTCTTT. Protein: CASSFTDNMNTEAFF.

This clone appeared a single time. This sequence joins TRBV5-8 and TRBJ1-5; no clear D. Germline values: CDR1 SGHTS, CDR2 YDEGEE. The CDR3 runs to 17 residues. Deletions cut 0 bases from V and 1 base from J, with 14 bases between. In DNA form, the CDR3 reads TGTGCCAGCAGCTTGGTTTTTGGGAGATCAAGCAATCAGCCCCAGCATTTT. This gives the protein CASSLVFGRSSNQPQHF.

The gene calls are TRBV28 and TRBJ1-3; no definite D call. Trimming removed 6 bases at V and 9 bases at J, with 18 bases between. Per germline, CDR1 MDHEN and CDR2 SYDVKM. The CDR3 loop spans 14 amino acids. Here the CDR3 reads CASSPTAQLSTIYF. The CDR3 DNA reads as TGTGCCAGCAGCCCCACCGCGCAATTGAGCACCATATATTTT.

The V call is TRBV6-5, the J call TRBJ1-5; 12 nucleotides align to TRBD1. This CDR3 region has 16 residues. V lost 4 bases and J lost 1; bases outside the gene matches: 2. Germline CDR1 is MNHEY and CDR2 is SVGAGI. The CDR3 loop reads CASSSGTGGSNQPQHF. The CDR3 bases are TGTGCCAGCAGTTCCGGGACAGGGGGCAGCAATCAGCCCCAGCATTTT.

The chain recombines TRBV5-8 with TRBJ2-3; D ambiguous. Trimming removed 0 bases from V and 3 bases from J, with 8 bases in between. Germline V gene sequence: CDR1 SGHTS, CDR2 YDEGEE. The CDR3 loop spans 14 amino acids. The CDR3 protein is CASSLDSSTDTQYF. CDR3 nucleotide sequence: TGTGCCAGCAGCTTGGACAGTTCTACAGATACGCAGTATTTT.

The genes are TRBV30 and TRBJ2-7; D gene uncertain. The germline V and J ends were trimmed by 1 base and 3 bases, with 7 bases remaining between them. The CDR3 covers 12 residues. The V gene's germline CDR1 is GTSNPN and CDR2 SVGIG (reference sequence). CDR3 residues: CAWSESSYEQYF. The CDR3 DNA reads TGTGCCTGGAGTGAAAGCAGCTACGAGCAGTACTTC.

V and J are TRBV7-8 and TRBJ1-2; the match to TRBD1 covers 7 bases. The germline CDR1 and CDR2 sequences are SGHVS and FQNEAQ. The trim removed 6 bases at V and 8 bases at J, leaving 9 bases unmatched. There are 13 residues in the CDR3. CDR3 DNA sequence: TGTGCCAGCAGTCAACAGGGGCGAGGGGGCTACACCTTC. It specifies CASSQQGRGGYTF.

This clone showed up just once. The rearrangement links TRBV19 to TRBJ1-4; D is possibly TRBD1 (5 bases). The V gene lost 1 base and the J gene lost 4 bases, with 16 bases spanning the gap. Germline V gene lookup returns CDR1 LNHDA and CDR2 SQIVND (reference sequence). The CDR3 consists of 17 residues. The CDR3 DNA reads TGTGCCAGTAGTATAGGTCTAACAGGTCCATTTAATGAAAAACTGTTTTTT. Translation: CASSIGLTGPFNEKLFF.

The chain links TRBV7-8 to TRBJ1-2; the D is unclear. Germline V gives CDR1 SGHVS, CDR2 FQNEAQ. The CDR3 totals 15 residues. Trimming took off 1 base at V and 4 bases at J, with 13 bases between the two ends. CDR3 loop: CASSLDERNFYGYTF. In DNA, the CDR3 is TGTGCCAGCAGCTTAGACGAGCGGAATTTCTATGGCTACACCTTC.